This T cell receptor beta chain was retrieved from a study of somatic mutations in cytotoxic T cells in rheumatoid arthritis. As for the study in general: Flow cytometric sorting isolated some V beta antibody-stained T-cell populations at nearly 100% purity, and among them were V beta1+ cells that underwent TCRB sequencing. General study results and limits: Antigens recognized by the expanded CD8+ clones were unknown.

The germline V gene encodes CDR1 SQVTM and CDR2 ANQGSEA. There are 13 residues in the CDR3. V lost 5 bases, J lost 3 bases, and 13 bases lay in between. Concerning this clone itself: Its antigen is not identified.

Measured with immunoSEQ multiplex PCR; TCRdb has only the in-frame clones, and not every one. This sample yields about 11,000 clones, of which almost 85% are seen a single time; 8.5% to 10% belongs to the top ten. Source material: CD8+ T cells sorted from blood. The receptor comes from an older woman with rheumatoid arthritis. This rearrangement joins TRBV29-1 to TRBJ2-5; a possible D gene is TRBD1 (5 bases). Here the CDR3 DNA reads TGCAGCGTTCGGCGACAGAATAAAGAGACCCAGTACTTC. Translated: CSVRRQNKETQYF.